This passage covers 5 T cell receptor beta chains from one sample sequenced in a study of preoperative IRX-2 immunotherapy in early breast cancer (dated by TCRdb to the late 2010s). The sample's treatment or condition label, decoded: preoperative locoregional IRX-2 cytokine immunotherapy. Libraries were prepared through the immunoSEQ multiplex PCR assay. Not all clones reach the TCRdb copy of this immuneACCESS table, which keeps in-frame sequences only. Checked studies attribute under half of the gap to unresolved V genes and leave the rest unexplained. The sample data list 40,000 to 45,000 clones, and roughly 77% of these were observed just once. Roughly 1.2% of the sample belongs to the ten largest clones. The material was tumor tissue, obtained after IRX-2 immunotherapy. Receptors originate from a human donor with breast cancer.

The DNA of the CDR3 is TGCGCCAGCAGCTTACCTAGCGGGAGATCCGAGCAGTACTTC. Protein: CASSLPSGRSEQYF. The chain carries TRBV23-1 and TRBJ2-7, with 10 positions matching TRBD2. TRBV23-1 is identified as an open reading frame with a role that is uncertain. V was clipped by 6 bases and J by 6 bases; unmatched bases: 8. This CDR3 has 14 amino acids.

The table lists this clone with a count of one. This chain joins TRBV19 and TRBJ1-2; tentative D call: TRBD1 (5 bases). This CDR3 spans 15 amino acids. V shed 1 base and J shed 2 bases, with 11 bases lying between them. CDR1 and CDR2 (germline): LNHDA, SQIVND (reference sequence). The CDR3 loop reads CASSIGPGWNYGYTF. The DNA of the CDR3 is TGTGCCAGTAGTATAGGCCCAGGGTGGAACTATGGCTACACCTTC.

The chain links TRBV19 to TRBJ2-1; no definite D call. Between the trimmed V and J ends, which lost 1 base and 1 base, there was a span of 5 bases. This CDR3 is built from 14 residues. In germline, CDR1 is LNHDA, CDR2 SQIVND (reference sequence). The CDR3 protein is CASSIGQSYNEQFF. For the CDR3, the DNA is TGTGCCAGTAGTATAGGGCAGTCCTACAATGAGCAGTTCTTC.

The chain uses TRBV11-3 and TRBJ1-1, with D possibly matching TRBD1 (6 bases). In germline, CDR1 is SGHNT, CDR2 YENEEA. The CDR3 is made up of 14 amino acids. Trimming shortened V by 6 bases and J by 1 base, and 12 bases separated the two germline ends. CDR3 sequence reads: CASRYGQTNTEAFF. The CDR3 DNA reads TGTGCCAGCAGGTATGGACAGACGAACACTGAAGCTTTCTTT. Drawing the rest from reference TRBV11-3 and TRBJ1-1, the complete variable domain is EAGVVQSPRYKIIEKKQPVAFWCNPISGHNTLYWYLQNLGQGPELLIRYENEEAVDDSQLPKDRFSAERLKGVDSTLKIQPAELGDSAVYLCASRYGQTNTEAFFGQGTRLTVV.

This clone was counted only a few times. The genes are TRBV11-3 and TRBJ1-5; no definite D call. CDR1 and CDR2 from the germline V gene are SGHNT and YENEEA. The V gene lost 6 bases and the J gene lost 7 bases, with 19 bases spanning the gap. This CDR3 is 15 amino acids long. The CDR3 DNA reads as TGTGCCAGCAGGGACCGGCCCCGGAGGTCCCAGCCCCAGCATTTT. Protein: CASRDRPRRSQPQHF. The complete variable domain, with remaining parts taken from reference TRBV11-3 and TRBJ1-5, reads EAGVVQSPRYKIIEKKQPVAFWCNPISGHNTLYWYLQNLGQGPELLIRYENEEAVDDSQLPKDRFSAERLKGVDSTLKIQPAELGDSAVYLCASRDRPRRSQPQHFGDGTRLSIL.